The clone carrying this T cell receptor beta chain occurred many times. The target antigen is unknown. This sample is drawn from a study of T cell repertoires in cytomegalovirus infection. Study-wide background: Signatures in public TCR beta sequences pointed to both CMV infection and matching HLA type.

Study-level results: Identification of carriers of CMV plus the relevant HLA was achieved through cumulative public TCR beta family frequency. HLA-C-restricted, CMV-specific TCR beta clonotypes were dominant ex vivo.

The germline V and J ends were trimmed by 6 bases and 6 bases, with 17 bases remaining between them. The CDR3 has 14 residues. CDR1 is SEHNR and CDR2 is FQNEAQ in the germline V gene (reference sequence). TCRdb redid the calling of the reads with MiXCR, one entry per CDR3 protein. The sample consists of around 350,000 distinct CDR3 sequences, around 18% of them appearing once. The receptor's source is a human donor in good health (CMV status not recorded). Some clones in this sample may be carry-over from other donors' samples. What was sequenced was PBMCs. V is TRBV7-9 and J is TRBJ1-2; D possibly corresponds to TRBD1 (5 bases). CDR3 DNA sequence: TGTGCCAGCAGTCCGGGACGGTCTATGGATGGCTACACCTTC. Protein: CASSPGRSMDGYTF.